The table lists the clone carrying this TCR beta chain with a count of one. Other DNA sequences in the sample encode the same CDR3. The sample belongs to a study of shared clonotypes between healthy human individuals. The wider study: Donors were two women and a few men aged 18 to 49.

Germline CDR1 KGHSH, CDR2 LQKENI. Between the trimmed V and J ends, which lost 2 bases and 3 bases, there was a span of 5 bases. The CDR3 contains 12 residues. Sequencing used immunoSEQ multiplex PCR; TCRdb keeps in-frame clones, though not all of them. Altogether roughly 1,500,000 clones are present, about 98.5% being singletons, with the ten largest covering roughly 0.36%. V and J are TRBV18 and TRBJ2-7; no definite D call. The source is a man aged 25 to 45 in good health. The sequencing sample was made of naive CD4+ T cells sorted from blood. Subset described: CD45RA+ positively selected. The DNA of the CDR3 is TGTGCCAGCTCACCAGGGGACTACGAGCAGTACTTC. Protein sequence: CASSPGDYEQYF.